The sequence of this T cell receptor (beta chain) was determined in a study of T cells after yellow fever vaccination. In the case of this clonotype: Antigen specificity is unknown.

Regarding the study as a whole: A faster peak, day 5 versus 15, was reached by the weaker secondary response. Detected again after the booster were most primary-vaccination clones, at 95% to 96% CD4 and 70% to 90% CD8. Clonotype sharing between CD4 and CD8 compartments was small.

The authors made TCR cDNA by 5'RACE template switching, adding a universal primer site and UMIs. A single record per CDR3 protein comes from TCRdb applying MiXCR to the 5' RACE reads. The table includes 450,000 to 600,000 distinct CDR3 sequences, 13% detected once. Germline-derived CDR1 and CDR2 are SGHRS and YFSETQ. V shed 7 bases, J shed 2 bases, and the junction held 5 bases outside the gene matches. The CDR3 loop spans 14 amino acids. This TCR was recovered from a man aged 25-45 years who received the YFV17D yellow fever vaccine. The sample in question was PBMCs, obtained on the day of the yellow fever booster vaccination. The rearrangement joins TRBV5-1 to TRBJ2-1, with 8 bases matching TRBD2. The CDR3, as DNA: TGCGCCAGCCGGGAGGGGGGAGCCTACAATGAGCAGTTCTTC. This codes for CASREGGAYNEQFF.